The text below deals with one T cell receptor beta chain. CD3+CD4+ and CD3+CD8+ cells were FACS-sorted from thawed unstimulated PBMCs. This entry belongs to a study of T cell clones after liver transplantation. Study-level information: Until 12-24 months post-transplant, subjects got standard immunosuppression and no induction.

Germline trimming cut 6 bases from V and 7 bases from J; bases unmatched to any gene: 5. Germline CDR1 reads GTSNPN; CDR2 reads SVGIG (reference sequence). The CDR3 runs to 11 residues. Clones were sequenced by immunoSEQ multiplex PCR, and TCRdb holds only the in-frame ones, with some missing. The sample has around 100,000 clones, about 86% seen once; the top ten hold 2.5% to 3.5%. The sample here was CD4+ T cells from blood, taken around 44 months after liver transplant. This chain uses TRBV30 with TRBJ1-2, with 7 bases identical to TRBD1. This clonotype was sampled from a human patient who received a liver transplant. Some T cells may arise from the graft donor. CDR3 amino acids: CACPSGGGYTF. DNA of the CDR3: TGTGCCTGCCCATCAGGGGGTGGCTACACCTTC. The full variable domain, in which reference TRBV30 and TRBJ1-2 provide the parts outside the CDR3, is SQTIHQWPATLVQPVGSPLSLECTVEGTSNPNLYWYRQAAGRGLQLLFYSVGIGQISSEVPQNLSASRPQDRQFILSSKKLLLSDSGFYLCACPSGGGYTFGSGTRLTVV.